Sequencing of this T cell receptor beta chain was carried out in a study of blood T cell repertoires in COVID-19. Trimming removed 0 bases from V and 5 bases from J; junction bases left unmatched: 9. CDR3 length: 16 amino acids. CDR1 is SGHRS and CDR2 is YFSETQ in the germline V gene. In the source study's methods: Nucleated cell number was recorded as an estimate derived from reference gene primer amplification. Generated by immunoSEQ multiplex PCR, the TCRdb table keeps only in-frame clones and is missing some. V, J and clone size reflect that table, while D and trimming were determined from the DNA. Here the sample spans 220,000 or so clones, around nine tenths being singletons. This clone was recorded once.

Sequences were obtained from PBMCs or T cells enriched from blood (not recorded which). This TCR derives from a woman between 50 and 59 years old with acute COVID-19. The chain joins TRBV5-1 to TRBJ2-7; 9 nucleotides match TRBD1. CDR3 in amino acids: CASSLGGTGSTDEQYF. For the CDR3, the DNA is TGCGCCAGCAGCTTGGGGGGGACAGGGAGTACCGACGAGCAGTACTTC.